This record concerns one TCR beta chain sequence. Germline loops: CDR1 DFQATT, CDR2 SNEGSKA (reference sequence). With 5 bases removed from V and 5 bases from J, the gap between germline ends came to 20 bases. The CDR3 sequence is 15 residues long. This entry is derived from a study of blood T cells in healthy people across ages. PBMCs, at least 7 million per sample, were isolated. PCR was performed a second time for about 6 to 12 cycles using a sample-barcoded 5' primer and a J-beta primer mix. Every sample gave at least 2.5 million paired-end reads containing CDR3. TCRdb re-derived calls from the 5' RACE reads in MiXCR, one entry per CDR3 protein. The sample has about 780,000 distinct CDR3 sequences; 46% are singletons.

The chain joins TRBV20-1 to TRBJ2-3; D might be TRBD1 (5 bases). The TCR was taken from an elderly man in good health. Sequencing was performed on blood. The CDR3 DNA reads as TGCAGTGCTTCATCTTTTCAGGGTGTTAGAGATACGCAGTATTTT. It specifies CSASSFQGVRDTQYF.